The rows below give T cell receptor beta chains drawn from one sample of a study of blood T cells in healthy people across ages. TCRdb itself ran the 5' RACE reads through MiXCR, one entry per CDR3 protein. The repertoire has about 1.4 million distinct CDR3 sequences, approximately 60% of them found once; the top ten carry about 6.3%. The material sequenced was blood. Source of these receptors: a man aged 18 to 30 in good health. The CDR3 runs from the conserved cysteine through the conserved F or W. D genes are given only for firm matches. Some rows mark clone size as missing; the rest say once, few, many or name a class of expanded clone.

clone size,J gene,V gene,D gene,CDR3 DNA,CDR3 protein
-,TRBJ2-5,TRBV11-1,TRBD2,TGTGCCAGCAGCGGGACAACTAGCGGGGCAAAGACCCAGTACTTC,CASSGTTSGAKTQYF
-,TRBJ1-1,TRBV27,-,TGTGCCAGCACTGCCCTGGCCGGGGGTTATACTGAAGCTTTCTTT,CASTALAGGYTEAFF
-,TRBJ1-2,TRBV5-1,-,TGCGCCAGCAGCTTGGAAGGAGGGGCAAACTATGGCTACACCTTC,CASSLEGGANYGYTF
-,TRBJ2-1,TRBV13,TRBD2,TGTGCCAGCAGCGAGCGCTTTAGCGGGGGGAACTTCAACAATGAGCAGTTCTTC,CASSERFSGGNFNNEQFF
-,TRBJ2-1,TRBV12-3/TRBV12-4,-,TGTGCCAGCAGTCCTCTAGCTTATGGGCAGTTCTTC,CASSPLAYGQFF
-,TRBJ2-2,TRBV20-1,TRBD2,TGCAGTGCTAGGGTAGCGGGAGGGAGCGGGGAGCTGTTTTTT,CSARVAGGSGELFF
-,TRBJ1-1,TRBV9,-,TGTGCCAGCAGCGTATGGTCAGACACGAACACTGAAGCTTTCTTT,CASSVWSDTNTEAFF
few,TRBJ1-5,TRBV28,-,TGTGCCAGCAGTTTATCAGAGGGTGTATTGGATCAGCCCCAGCATTTT,CASSLSEGVLDQPQHF
-,TRBJ2-7,TRBV7-2,-,TGTGCCAGCAGCAGAAACGGGGTAGGCTCCTACGAGCAGTACTTC,CASSRNGVGSYEQYF
once,TRBJ2-5,TRBV3-1,TRBD1,TGTGCCAGCAGCCGATTGGGACAGGGGGCAGGGGAGCAGTACTTC,CASSRLGQGAGEQYF
few,TRBJ1-1,TRBV4-1,-,TGCGCCAGCAGCCCGCAAAGGATGGGGAGTACTGAAGCTTTCTTT,CASSPQRMGSTEAFF
-,TRBJ2-5,TRBV4-1,TRBD2,TGCGCCAGCAGCCCAAGACTGACTAGCGGAGGACAAGAGACCCAGTACTTC,CASSPRLTSGGQETQYF
-,TRBJ1-1,TRBV29-1,-,TGCAGCGTTGAGGAGGGAGACACTGAAGCTTTCTTT,CSVEEGDTEAFF
-,TRBJ1-2,TRBV7-2,TRBD1,TGTGCCAGCAGAACGCCACAGGGGGGGTCGAGGAGCTATGGCTACACCTTC,CASRTPQGGSRSYGYTF
-,TRBJ1-5,TRBV12-3/TRBV12-4,-,TGTGCCAGCACTGGGTTCGGCAATCAGCCCCAGCATTTT,CASTGFGNQPQHF
many,TRBJ2-3,TRBV4-3,-,TGCGCCAGCAGCTTCGAGTTTAGGGAAGGCGATACGCAGTATTTT,CASSFEFREGDTQYF
-,TRBJ2-2,TRBV15,-,TGTGCCACCAGCGCCAGTCCGAACACCGGGGAGCTGTTTTTT,CATSASPNTGELFF
few,TRBJ2-2,TRBV4-1,-,TGCGCCAGCAGCCAAGAACCCCCACAGGGAATCACCGGGGAGCTGTTTTTT,CASSQEPPQGITGELFF
-,TRBJ2-5,TRBV10-3,-,TGTGCCATCAGAGGGGGGAAGGATCAAGAGACCCAGTACTTC,CAIRGGKDQETQYF
-,TRBJ2-3,TRBV7-8,-,TGTGCCAGCAGCTCCAGGGGTGTTACGCAGTATTTT,CASSSRGVTQYF
-,TRBJ2-3,TRBV29-1,-,TGCAGCGTTACCCTGCGGACCACAGATACGCAGTATTTT,CSVTLRTTDTQYF
-,TRBJ2-1,TRBV29-1,-,TGCAGCGACACTAGTATCTACAGTGAGCAGTTCTTC,CSDTSIYSEQFF
-,TRBJ1-2,TRBV7-9,-,TGTGCCAGCAGCTCTTCGACAGCCTTACTCCCCTATGGCTACACCTTC,CASSSSTALLPYGYTF
few,TRBJ1-6,TRBV6-6,-,TGTGCCAGCAGTTACTCGTTCGAGAGCTCCTATAATTCACCCCTCCACTTT,CASSYSFESSYNSPLHF